This is a list of T cell receptor beta chains from one sample in a study of cytomegalovirus exposure and HLA in healthy donors. Assay used: immunoSEQ multiplex PCR; TCRdb lists only in-frame clones, some missing. Of around 91,000 clones listed, 86% are singletons. The sample taken for sequencing was PBMCs. All receptors come from a man aged 25-45 years in good health and CMV-seropositive. The CDR3 runs from the conserved cysteine through the conserved F or W.

J gene	CDR3 length	V gene	CDR3 protein
TRBJ2-7	14	TRBV7-3	CASSLRPGRGEQYF
TRBJ2-7	14	TRBV28	CASSFTGGIYEQYF
TRBJ2-5	17	TRBV5-1	CASSLAVGTGLSETQYF
TRBJ1-5	12	TRBV19	CASSILRQPQHF
TRBJ2-3	17	TRBV7-9	CASSSQRLAGNTDTQYF
TRBJ2-1	17	TRBV27	CASSLSGLAGGYNEQFF
TRBJ2-1	17	TRBV29-1	CSVDGLERSKVVNEQFF
TRBJ1-4	13	TRBV5-4	CASSPPGEEKLFF
TRBJ2-2	17	TRBV18	CASSPPTSGTLAGELFF
TRBJ2-1	16	TRBV28	CASLGGTRGPYNEQFF
TRBJ2-2	16	TRBV12-5	CASGLRRAGDTGELFF
.	13	TRBV10-3	CAIRDPGSYEQYF
TRBJ1-1	15	TRBV5-1	CASSYMDRVDTEAFF
TRBJ1-4	17	TRBV28	CASSPGARQGGDEKLFF
TRBJ2-6	19	TRBV5-1	CASSLAVQGGESGANVLTF
TRBJ2-3	12	TRBV4-1	CASSLRGDTQYF
TRBJ2-7	16	TRBV25-1	CASSTQLAGAAYEQYF
TRBJ1-2	17	TRBV2	CASRPRTGQGPFYGYTF
TRBJ2-3	17	TRBV28	CASSWGTGRRVTDTQYF
TRBJ2-7	12	TRBV10-3	CAIGRDNYEQYF
TRBJ1-5	15	TRBV6-6	CASTQPGPGVQPQHF
TRBJ2-7	13	TRBV7-9	CASSLESSYEQYF
TRBJ1-2	14	TRBV28	CASSNRQGYYGYTF
TRBJ2-1	13	TRBV7-7	CASSPGGYNEQFF
TRBJ1-5	17	TRBV19	CASSIRPSAGTIQPQHF
TRBJ2-7	16	TRBV28	CASRGASGGSGYEQYF
TRBJ2-5	18	TRBV27	CASSFLRDTWGKKETQYF
TRBJ2-7	15	TRBV27	CASSGPGQGDYEQYF
TRBJ2-1	15	TRBV7-3	CASSKTSGNYNEQFF
TRBJ2-1	16	TRBV2	CASSSRGLGTYNEQFF
TRBJ1-4	14	TRBV10-2	CASRDRRGLEKLFF
TRBJ2-7	12	TRBV28	CASSFAESEQYF